This T cell receptor (beta chain) originates from a study of T cell repertoires in cytomegalovirus infection. In TCRdb, the reads were re-called with MiXCR into one record per CDR3 protein. The sample has hundreds of thousands of distinct CDR3 sequences; about 33% are singletons. Trimming left V 6 bases short and J 2 bases short, with 14 bases between. There are 14 residues in the CDR3. For this clonotype: Its antigen is as yet unknown.

This sequence originates from a human donor in good health (CMV status not recorded). Some clones in this sample may be carry-over from other donors' samples. Sequenced material: cultured PBMCs, taken from culture after CMV antigen stimulation. The genes are TRBV12-3 or TRBV12-4 and TRBJ2-7; D is possibly TRBD1 or TRBD2 (6 bases each). This chain's CDR3 is CASRKGGIPYEQYF. The CDR3 nucleotides read TGTGCCAGCAGGAAAGGGGGGATCCCCTACGAGCAGTACTTC.